This T cell receptor beta chain was captured in a study of shared clonotypes between healthy human individuals. Here immunoSEQ multiplex PCR was the method, and the copy in TCRdb shows in-frame clones only, minus some. This table holds about 2.4 million clones, roughly 93% found once. Germline loops: CDR1 SNHLY, CDR2 FYNNEI. With 6 bases clipped from V and 2 bases from J, the junction kept 10 bases outside the gene matches. The CDR3 covers 16 residues. The specimen sequenced was naive CD4+ T cells from PBMCs. Subset defined: CD45RA+ positively selected. The V call is TRBV2, the J call TRBJ2-3; 8 positions match TRBD1. The receptor comes from a man younger than 30 in good health. Some clones in this sample may be carry-over from other donors' samples. The CDR3 DNA is TGTGCCAGCAGCCTCCTCCGGACAGGGACCACAGATACGCAGTATTTT. Encoded protein: CASSLLRTGTTDTQYF. Filled out from reference TRBV2 and TRBJ2-3, the complete variable domain reads EPEVTQTPSHQVTQMGQEVILRCVPISNHLYFYWYRQILGQKVEFLVSFYNNEISEKSEIFDDQFSVERPDGSNFTLKIRSTKLEDSAMYFCASSLLRTGTTDTQYFGPGTRLTVL.